This T cell receptor beta chain was obtained from a study of a mutant IDH1 vaccine in newly diagnosed glioma. Study overall: Patients had eight vaccinations, in weeks 1, 3, 5, 7, 11, 15, 19 and 23. Vaccinations were initiated 4-6 weeks following radiotherapy alone, or were given together with temozolomide cycles. Treated individuals were around 62% male and about 40% female, averaging roughly 43 years of age.

In the case of this clone: Its matching antigen is unknown.

As for time point: week 5, during vaccination. The content of each vaccine dose was 300 ug of mutant IDH1 20-mer peptide, and topical imiquimod accompanied it. The astrocytomas were IDH1-mutant, ATRX-negative, and WHO grade 3 or 4. Profiling relied on immunoSEQ multiplex PCR, and the TCRdb table lists in-frame clones only, not all of them. The sample contains 70,000 to 90,000 clones, about 91% of which appear only once. The CDR3 contains 14 residues. The junction had 6 bases not matched to a gene; V was cut back by 4 bases and J by 4 bases. CDR1 is SGHRS, CDR2 YFSETQ, per germline. Sequenced material: PBMCs, taken from a glioma patient whose treatment included an IDH1 peptide vaccine. The V gene is TRBV5-1, the J gene TRBJ2-3; the match to TRBD2 covers 7 bases. This TCR derives from a woman between 45 and 60 years old with glioma. The CDR3 bases are TGCGCCAGCAGCCAGACTGGGGGGGCAGATACGCAGTATTTT. This encodes CASSQTGGADTQYF.